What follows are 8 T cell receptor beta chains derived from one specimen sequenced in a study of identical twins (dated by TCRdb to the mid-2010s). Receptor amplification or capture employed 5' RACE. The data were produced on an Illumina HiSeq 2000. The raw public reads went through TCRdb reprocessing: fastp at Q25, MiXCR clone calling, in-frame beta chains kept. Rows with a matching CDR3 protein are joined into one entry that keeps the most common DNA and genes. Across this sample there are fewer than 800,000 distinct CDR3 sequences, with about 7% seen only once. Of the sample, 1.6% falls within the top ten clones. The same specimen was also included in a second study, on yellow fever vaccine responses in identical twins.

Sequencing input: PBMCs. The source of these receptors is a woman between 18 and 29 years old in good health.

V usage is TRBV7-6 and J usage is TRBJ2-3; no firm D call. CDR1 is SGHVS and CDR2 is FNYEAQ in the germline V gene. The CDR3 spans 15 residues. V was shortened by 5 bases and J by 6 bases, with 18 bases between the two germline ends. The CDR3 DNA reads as TGTGCCAGCAGCGGAACGGCCCGCGTTTGGGATACGCAGTATTTT. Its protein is CASSGTARVWDTQYF.

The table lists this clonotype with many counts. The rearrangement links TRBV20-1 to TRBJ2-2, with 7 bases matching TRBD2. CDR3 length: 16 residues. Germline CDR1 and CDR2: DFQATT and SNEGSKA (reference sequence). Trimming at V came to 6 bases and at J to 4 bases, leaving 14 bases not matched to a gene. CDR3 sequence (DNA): TGCAGTGCGACCAAACTAGCGTCCCTGTTCACCGGGGAGCTGTTTTTT. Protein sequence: CSATKLASLFTGELFF.

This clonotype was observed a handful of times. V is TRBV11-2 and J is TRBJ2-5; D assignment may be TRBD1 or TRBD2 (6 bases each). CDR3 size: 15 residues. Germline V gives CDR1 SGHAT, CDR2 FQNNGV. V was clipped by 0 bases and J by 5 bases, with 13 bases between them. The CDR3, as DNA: TGTGCCAGCAGCTTAGATCTCGGGGGCTGGGAGACCCAGTACTTC. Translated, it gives CASSLDLGGWETQYF. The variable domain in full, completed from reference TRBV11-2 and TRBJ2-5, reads EAGVAQSPRYKIIEKRQSVAFWCNPISGHATLYWYQQILGQGPKLLIQFQNNGVVDDSQLPKDRFSAERLKGVDSTLKIQPAKLEDSAVYLCASSLDLGGWETQYFGPGTRLLVL.

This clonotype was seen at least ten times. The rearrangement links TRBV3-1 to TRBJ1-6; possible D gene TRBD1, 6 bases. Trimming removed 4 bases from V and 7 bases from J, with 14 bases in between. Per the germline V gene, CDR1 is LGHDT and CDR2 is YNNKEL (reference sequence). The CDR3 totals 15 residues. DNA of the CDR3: TGTGCCAGCAGCCGCTTAGGACAGATGAATTCACCCCTCCACTTT. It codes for CASSRLGQMNSPLHF.

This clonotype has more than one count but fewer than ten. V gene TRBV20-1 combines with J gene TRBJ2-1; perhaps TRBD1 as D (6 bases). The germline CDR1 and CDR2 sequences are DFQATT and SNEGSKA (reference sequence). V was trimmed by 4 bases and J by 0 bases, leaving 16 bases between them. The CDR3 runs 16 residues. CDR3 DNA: TGCAGTGCTAAGCCGAGGGACATGAGCTCCTACAATGAGCAGTTCTTC. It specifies CSAKPRDMSSYNEQFF.

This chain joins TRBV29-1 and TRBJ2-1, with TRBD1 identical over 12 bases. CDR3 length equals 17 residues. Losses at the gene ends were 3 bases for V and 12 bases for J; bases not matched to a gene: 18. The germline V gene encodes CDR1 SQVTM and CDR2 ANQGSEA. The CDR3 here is CSVDDFWGQGAGLGQFF. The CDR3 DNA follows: TGCAGCGTTGATGACTTTTGGGGACAGGGGGCGGGTCTGGGGCAGTTCTTC.

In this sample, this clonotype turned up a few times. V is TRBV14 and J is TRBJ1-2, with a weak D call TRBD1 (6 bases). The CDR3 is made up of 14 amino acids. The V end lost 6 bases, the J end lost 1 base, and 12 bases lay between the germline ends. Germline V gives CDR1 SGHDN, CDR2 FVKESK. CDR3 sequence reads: CASSRQALNYGYTF. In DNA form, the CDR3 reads TGTGCCAGCAGTCGACAGGCTCTTAACTATGGCTACACCTTC.

CDR3 nucleotides: TGCAGTGCTACTGGGACTGGGCGGGCAGATACGCAGTATTTT. Residues: CSATGTGRADTQYF. The chain recombines TRBV20-1 with TRBJ2-3; maybe TRBD2 (6 bases). The CDR3 extends over 14 amino acids. Germline CDR1 is DFQATT and CDR2 is SNEGSKA (reference sequence). V was pared by 4 bases and J by 4 bases, with 15 bases between.